The T cell receptor beta chain described here comes from a study of blood T cell repertoires in COVID-19. Overall study context: Sites in the United States, Italy and Spain provided acute and convalescent COVID-19 samples. The analysed material was cDNA or gDNA that came from T cells, B-cell-depleted T cells, or PBMCs.

Assay used: immunoSEQ multiplex PCR; TCRdb lists only in-frame clones, some missing. The table includes some 150,000 clones, 80% to 90% detected once. CDR3 length: 14 amino acids. V lost 4 bases to trimming and J lost 7 bases; unmatched junction nucleotides: 2. Looked up from germline, CDR1 is LGHDT and CDR2 is YNNKEL (reference sequence). The chain employs TRBV3-1 (or the pseudogene TRBV3-2) and TRBJ1-4; TRBD1 agrees at 11 bases. This receptor was obtained from a woman aged 50 to 60 in a cohort sampled during active or convalescent COVID-19. Sequenced input: peripheral blood. In nucleotides, the CDR3 is TGTGCCAGCAGCCTTGGGACAGGGGGTGAAAAACTGTTTTTT. This encodes CASSLGTGGEKLFF.